The 30 T cell receptor beta chains given below trace back to one sample, sequenced in a study of cytomegalovirus exposure and HLA in healthy donors. It was with 60 Vbeta and 13 Jbeta primers that the PCR ran. This table comes from immunoSEQ multiplex PCR, and its TCRdb copy is limited to in-frame clones, with some not included. The table gives under 250,000 clones; the top ten clones make up 0.9% to 1.4% of it. The sample consisted of PBMCs. These receptor sequences come from a girl between 2 and 10 years old in good health and CMV-seropositive.

About this clone itself: The same CDR3 is also encoded by other DNA sequences in this sample. The chain employs TRBV28 and TRBJ2-3; D ambiguous. Per germline, CDR1 MDHEN and CDR2 SYDVKM. This CDR3 comprises 13 residues. With 8 bases removed from V and 2 bases from J, the gap between germline ends came to 11 bases. Written as DNA, the CDR3 is TGTGCCAGCTCTGGAGCCCCCACAGATACGCAGTATTTT. It encodes CASSGAPTDTQYF. The full variable domain, rest sourced from reference TRBV28 and TRBJ2-3, is DVKVTQSSRYLVKRTGEKVFLECVQDMDHENMFWYRQDPGLGLRLIYFSYDVKMKEKGDIPEGYSVSREKKERFSLILESASTNQTSMYLCASSGAPTDTQYFGPGTRLTVL.

J is TRBJ2-3 and V is TRBV28; 9 bases are a match to TRBD2. There are 17 residues in the CDR3. Germline trimming cut 2 bases from V and 0 bases from J; bases unmatched to any gene: 6. Germline loops: CDR1 MDHEN, CDR2 SYDVKM. CDR3 residues: CASSLAGTSSSTDTQYF. CDR3 nucleotide sequence: TGTGCCAGCAGTTTAGCCGGGACTAGCTCGAGCACAGATACGCAGTATTTT. Supplemented by reference TRBV28 and TRBJ2-3, the full variable domain reads DVKVTQSSRYLVKRTGEKVFLECVQDMDHENMFWYRQDPGLGLRLIYFSYDVKMKEKGDIPEGYSVSREKKERFSLILESASTNQTSMYLCASSLAGTSSSTDTQYFGPGTRLTVL.

The V call is TRBV15, the J call TRBJ1-1, with D uncertain. The germline V gene encodes CDR1 LNHNV and CDR2 YYDKDF (reference sequence). The CDR3 is 12 residues long. The V gene lost 2 bases and the J gene lost 7 bases, with 8 bases spanning the gap. The CDR3 DNA reads as TGTGCCACCAGCAGAAGCGTCGGTGAAGCTTTCTTT. Translating it yields CATSRSVGEAFF.

This sequence joins TRBV7-9 and TRBJ2-7, with a tentative D call TRBD1 (5 bases). CDR3 size: 13 residues. CDR1 is SEHNR and CDR2 is FQNEAQ in the germline V gene (reference sequence). Trimming took off 0 bases at V and 5 bases at J, with 8 bases between the two ends. For the CDR3, the DNA is TGTGCCAGCAGCTTAGCGCCGACAGACGAGCAGTACTTC. It codes for CASSLAPTDEQYF.

This chain uses TRBV4-2 with TRBJ2-5; 9 nucleotides match TRBD2. Near its end, the DNA agrees better with TRBJ2-7, so the J call may be wrong. The CDR3 has 16 residues. The germline gives CDR1 LGHNA, CDR2 YNFKEQ. The chain's CDR3 is CASSQAPGTSPHEQYF. The CDR3 DNA sequence: TGTGCCAGCAGCCAAGCCCCCGGGACTAGCCCCCACGAGCAGTACTTC.

The rearrangement links TRBV4-1 to TRBJ2-1, with 9 bases fitting TRBD2. The germline V gene encodes CDR1 MGHRA and CDR2 YSYEKL. J lost 7 bases, V lost 4 bases, and 14 bases had no gene match. This CDR3 spans 17 amino acids. The CDR3 DNA reads as TGCGCCAGCAGCCCGGCCCCCGGGACTAGCCAGAGGAATGAGCAGTTCTTC. It encodes CASSPAPGTSQRNEQFF.

The J gene is TRBJ2-1, the V gene TRBV30; D not resolved. Germline V CDR1 and CDR2: GTSNPN, SVGIG (reference sequence). Deletions cut 3 bases from V and 6 bases from J, with 6 bases between. This CDR3 is built from 11 residues. For the CDR3, the DNA is TGTGCCTGGAGACAGATCAATGAGCAGTTCTTC. Its protein product is CAWRQINEQFF. Based on the CDR3 plus reference TRBV30 and TRBJ2-1, the full variable domain is SQTIHQWPATLVQPVGSPLSLECTVEGTSNPNLYWYRQAAGRGLQLLFYSVGIGQISSEVPQNLSASRPQDRQFILSSKKLLLSDSGFYLCAWRQINEQFFGPGTRLTVL.

V is TRBV28 and J is TRBJ2-5; D perhaps matches TRBD2 (7 bases). The germline V gene has CDR1 MDHEN and CDR2 SYDVKM. The V gene lost 4 bases and the J gene lost 0 bases, with 18 bases spanning the gap. This CDR3 has 17 residues. The DNA for the CDR3 is TGTGCCAGCAGTTCGGGGGGCAGGAATTCGTACCAAGAGACCCAGTACTTC. Translating it yields CASSSGGRNSYQETQYF.

The V and J genes are TRBV11-3 and TRBJ2-1, with TRBD1 as a possible D gene (5 bases). Germline V lookup: CDR1 SGHNT, CDR2 YENEEA. With 5 bases removed from V and 5 bases from J, the gap between germline ends came to 16 bases. CDR3 size: 15 residues. The CDR3 coding sequence is TGTGCCAGCAGCGTGTCCCCCACAGGAAACAATGAGCAGTTCTTC. Its protein product is CASSVSPTGNNEQFF.

The V and J genes are TRBV28 and TRBJ2-3; D is possibly TRBD2 (6 bases). V was cut by 5 bases and J by 6 bases, with 18 bases left in between. Germline lookup yields CDR1 MDHEN and CDR2 SYDVKM. The CDR3 is 15 amino acids. The CDR3 nucleotides are TGTGCCAGCAGTACACCGCGGGAATCTTGGGATACGCAGTATTTT. This translates into CASSTPRESWDTQYF.

V gene TRBV5-1 combines with J gene TRBJ2-5, with 9 bases fitting TRBD2. CDR1 and CDR2 (germline): SGHRS, YFSETQ. The CDR3 sequence is 17 residues long. The V segment lost 6 bases and the J segment 3 bases; nucleotides outside the gene matches: 15. CDR3 sequence (DNA): TGCGCCAGCAAAAAGGGAAACGCGGGAGGGTCGGAAGAGACCCAGTACTTC. Protein sequence: CASKKGNAGGSEETQYF.

The chain couples TRBV19 to TRBJ1-2, with 8 bases identical to TRBD1. CDR1 and CDR2 from the germline V gene are LNHDA and SQIVND (reference sequence). The CDR3 length is 16 residues. The trim removed 5 bases at V and 8 bases at J, leaving 16 bases unmatched. The DNA for the CDR3 is TGTGCCAGTAGTTTCCACCCTCGGACAGGGCAACAGGGCTACACCTTC. Its protein product is CASSFHPRTGQQGYTF.

The chain has TRBV28 and TRBJ1-5, with 9 bases identical to TRBD1. Germline V gene lookup returns CDR1 MDHEN and CDR2 SYDVKM. V dropped 2 bases and J dropped 7; count of bases not matched to a gene: 6. CDR3 length: 15 residues. The CDR3 protein is CASSLGDRETQPQHF. The CDR3 DNA reads as TGTGCCAGCAGTTTAGGGGACAGGGAGACGCAGCCCCAGCATTTT.

The chain couples TRBV10-3 to TRBJ1-2, with D possibly being TRBD1 (6 bases). V lost 6 bases to trimming and J lost 4 bases, with 18 bases between them. The CDR3 spans 15 residues. Germline CDR1 ENHRY, CDR2 SYGVKD. The CDR3 loop reads CAIRQSRGEGYGYTF. In nucleotides, the CDR3 is TGTGCCATCAGACAAAGCAGGGGCGAGGGCTATGGCTACACCTTC.

This rearrangement joins TRBV5-1 to TRBJ2-7, with 10 bases identical to TRBD2. Germline V gene sequence: CDR1 SGHRS, CDR2 YFSETQ. J gave up 1 base and V 3 bases, and 7 bases lay outside the gene matches. This CDR3 is built from 16 residues. CDR3 in amino acids: CASSSAPSGRSYEQYF. CDR3 DNA sequence: TGCGCCAGCAGCTCCGCCCCTAGCGGGAGATCCTACGAGCAGTACTTC.

The genes are TRBV11-1 and TRBJ2-2; 15 bases match TRBD2. V shed 3 bases and J 1 base; nucleotides not matched to a gene: 6. CDR1 SGHAT and CDR2 FQDESV come from the germline V gene (reference sequence). The CDR3 runs to 19 residues. The CDR3 protein is CASSFRRTSGRGNTGELFF. The CDR3 nucleotides read TGTGCCAGCAGCTTTCGACGGACTAGCGGGAGGGGGAACACCGGGGAGCTGTTTTTT. Drawing the rest from reference TRBV11-1 and TRBJ2-2, the complete variable domain is EAEVAQSPRYKITEKSQAVAFWCDPISGHATLYWYRQILGQGPELLVQFQDESVVDDSQLPKDRFSAERLKGVDSTLKIQPAELGDSAMYLCASSFRRTSGRGNTGELFFGEGSRLTVL.

The chain is built from TRBV27 and TRBJ2-7; D remains ambiguous. The CDR3 length is 14 residues. The germline V gene encodes CDR1 MNHEY and CDR2 SMNVEV (reference sequence). V lost 6 bases, J lost 7 bases, and 19 bases lay in between. The CDR3 sequence is CASREPAWSREQYF. The CDR3 DNA reads as TGTGCCAGCAGAGAGCCAGCGTGGTCTCGGGAGCAGTACTTC.

The chain has TRBV7-2 and TRBJ1-1; D gene unclear. In germline, CDR1 is SGHTA, CDR2 FQGNSA. CDR3 length equals 13 residues. Trimming left V 5 bases short and J 2 bases short, with 9 bases between. The CDR3 protein is CASSARVNTEAFF. CDR3 bases: TGTGCCAGCAGCGCCCGAGTAAACACTGAAGCTTTCTTT. The full variable domain, its missing parts supplied by reference TRBV7-2 and TRBJ1-1, is GAGVSQSPSNKVTEKGKDVELRCDPISGHTALYWYRQSLGQGLEFLIYFQGNSAPDKSGLPSDRFSAERTGGSVSTLTIQRTQQEDSAVYLCASSARVNTEAFFGQGTRLTVV.

This rearrangement joins TRBV5-1 to TRBJ2-1; the match to TRBD2 covers 12 bases. Germline assignment: CDR1 SGHRS and CDR2 YFSETQ. The CDR3 sequence is 18 residues long. V lost 0 bases, J lost 1 base, and 5 bases stayed unmatched. Written as DNA, the CDR3 is TGCGCCAGCAGCTTGGGACTAGCGGGAGCGAGGTCCTACAATGAGCAGTTCTTC. This codes for CASSLGLAGARSYNEQFF.

The chain is built from TRBV11-3 and TRBJ2-2; D unclear. Germline V gene sequence: CDR1 SGHNT, CDR2 YENEEA. The CDR3 totals 12 residues. Trimming took 5 bases from V and 6 from J, leaving 7 bases between them. Here the CDR3 reads CASSPKPGELFF. CDR3 nucleotide sequence: TGTGCCAGCAGCCCAAAGCCCGGGGAGCTGTTTTTT.

The chain combines TRBV10-1 with TRBJ2-3; TRBD2 matches at 10 bases. The CDR3 is made up of 17 amino acids. The germline V gene encodes CDR1 WNHNN and CDR2 SYGVQD (reference sequence). V was pared by 3 bases and J by 4 bases, with 10 bases of the junction left unmatched. CDR3 protein: CASSEGLAGVSPDTQYF. The CDR3 DNA follows: TGCGCCAGCAGTGAAGGGCTAGCGGGAGTGAGCCCAGATACGCAGTATTTT.

The chain couples TRBV12-5 to TRBJ1-1; D may be TRBD1 (6 bases). Germline loops: CDR1 LGHNT, CDR2 FRNRAP. The CDR3 runs to 13 residues. V gave up 3 bases and J gave up 6 bases, with 11 bases separating them. CDR3 coding DNA: TGTGCTAGTGGTTTAGGGACAAGGGCTGAAGCTTTCTTT. It encodes CASGLGTRAEAFF. Combining the CDR3 with reference TRBV12-5 and TRBJ1-1 gives the whole variable domain DARVTQTPRHKVTEMGQEVTMRCQPILGHNTVFWYRQTMMQGLELLAYFRNRAPLDDSGMPKDRFSAEMPDATLATLKIQPSEPRDSAVYFCASGLGTRAEAFFGQGTRLTVV.

The chain is built from TRBV18 and TRBJ1-1; D is undetermined. Per germline, CDR1 KGHSH and CDR2 LQKENI. This CDR3 is 15 amino acids long. Trimming stripped 2 bases from V and 4 bases from J, with 14 bases between. The CDR3: CASSPGGRRTTEAFF. The DNA for the CDR3 is TGTGCCAGCTCACCAGGAGGTAGGAGGACCACTGAAGCTTTCTTT.

The rearrangement uses TRBV4-2 and TRBJ2-7; TRBD2 agrees at 10 bases. CDR1 and CDR2 (germline): LGHNA, YNFKEQ. This CDR3 is 15 amino acids long. The trim removed 0 bases at V and 3 bases at J, leaving 2 bases unmatched. The CDR3 is CASSQDASGSYEQYF. The CDR3 bases are TGTGCCAGCAGCCAAGATGCTAGCGGGAGCTACGAGCAGTACTTC.

The genes are TRBV11-2 and TRBJ2-3; 7 nucleotides match TRBD1. The CDR3 contains 17 residues. The J segment lost 0 bases and the V segment lost 0 bases, leaving 6 bases of the junction unmatched. CDR1 is SGHAT, CDR2 FQNNGV, per germline. CDR3 DNA sequence: TGTGCCAGCAGCTTAGAAGGACAGGCCGCTAGCACAGATACGCAGTATTTT. This codes for CASSLEGQAASTDTQYF.

The J gene is TRBJ2-1, the V gene TRBV4-2, with TRBD2 matching 7 bases. CDR1 and CDR2 (germline): LGHNA, YNFKEQ. The CDR3 is made up of 16 amino acids. The V and J ends lost 4 bases and 4 bases, in that order; junction bases with no gene match: 10. The CDR3 is CASSPDRDYPYNEQFF. DNA of the CDR3: TGTGCCAGCAGCCCCGATAGGGACTATCCATACAATGAGCAGTTCTTC.

The chain is built from TRBV28 and TRBJ1-2, with a weak D call TRBD1 (5 bases). Germline V gene lookup returns CDR1 MDHEN and CDR2 SYDVKM. The CDR3 runs 13 residues. The V end lost 2 bases, the J end lost 4 bases, and 8 bases lay between the germline ends. CDR3 amino acids: CASSLRGVYGYTF. The CDR3 nucleotides read TGTGCCAGCAGTTTACGGGGGGTCTATGGCTACACCTTC.

The V call is TRBV9, the J call TRBJ2-5; TRBD2 matches 12 bases. Trimming took 1 base from V and 9 from J; bases not matched to a gene: 4. Germline CDR1 and CDR2: SGDLS and YYNGEE. CDR3 size: 14 residues. In nucleotides, the CDR3 is TGTGCCAGCAGCGTAATTCCTAGCGGGAGGGCCCAGTACTTC. Translation gives CASSVIPSGRAQYF.

The CDR3 region has the DNA TGTGCCAGCAGCCCGGAAGCGGGCAGCAATCAGCCCCAGCATTTT. It specifies CASSPEAGSNQPQHF. The chain carries TRBV6-5 and TRBJ1-5; D gene ambiguous. Trimming pared 6 bases from V and 1 base from J, leaving 13 bases between. The CDR3 runs 15 residues. CDR1 and CDR2 (germline): MNHEY, SVGAGI.

The CDR3 DNA follows: TGTGCCAGCAGTGTGTCAGGATACAATGAGCAGTTCTTC. Its translation is CASSVSGYNEQFF. J is TRBJ2-1 and V is TRBV25-1; D not resolved. CDR1 MGHDK and CDR2 SYGVNS come from the germline V gene. The CDR3 length is 13 residues. Trimming took off 4 bases at V and 4 bases at J, with 8 bases between the two ends. The whole variable domain, filled in from reference TRBV25-1 and TRBJ2-1, reads EADIYQTPRYLVIGTGKKITLECSQTMGHDKMYWYQQDPGMELHLIHYSYGVNSTEKGDLSSESTVSRIRTEHFPLTLESARPSHTSQYLCASSVSGYNEQFFGPGTRLTVL.